This is a list of T cell receptor beta chains from one sample in a study of regulatory T cells in long-lasting Graves disease. Using its own MiXCR run on the multiplex PCR reads, TCRdb lists one record per CDR3 protein. The data show roughly 400,000 distinct CDR3 sequences, with 15% seen just once and about 8.2% held by the top ten. This sample also appeared in a second study, on T cells in Graves' hyperthyroidism and ophthalmopathy.

Sequencing used peripheral blood mononuclear cells (PBMCs), obtained at new diagnosis, from a patient treated with antithyroid drugs. The origin of the receptors is a woman in her thirties or forties with Graves disease. The CDR3 runs from the conserved cysteine through the conserved F or W. A D gene is named only where the DNA matches it firmly. Size is stated for part of the rows, as once, few or many counts, or as a class when the clone is expanded.

TRBD2	TRBJ2-1	TRBV7-9	once	CASSSSRAGGFNEQFF	TGTGCCAGCAGCAGCTCTCGGGCGGGAGGGTTCAATGAGCAGTTCTTC
.	TRBJ1-5	TRBV6-5	many	CASSYSDMGSNQPQHF	TGTGCCAGCAGTTACTCGGATATGGGTAGCAATCAGCCCCAGCATTTT
.	TRBJ2-7	TRBV5-1	few	CASSLVSSGAEQYF	TGCGCCAGCAGCTTGGTCTCATCCGGGGCCGAGCAGTACTTC
TRBD1	TRBJ2-1	TRBV5-1	.	CASKLGQGAGDEQFF	TGCGCCAGCAAATTGGGACAGGGGGCTGGGGATGAGCAGTTCTTC
TRBD2	TRBJ2-3	TRBV12-3/TRBV12-4	many	CASSPIAGGTDTQYF	TGTGCCAGCAGCCCGATAGCGGGAGGGACAGATACGCAGTATTTT
TRBD2	TRBJ2-7	TRBV3-1	many	CASSHRGRSSSYEQYF	TGTGCCAGCAGCCATCGCGGGAGGTCGAGCTCCTACGAGCAGTACTTC
.	TRBJ2-1	TRBV28	.	CASTPSGVLSGDEQFF	TGTGCCAGCACCCCATCAGGGGTACTAAGTGGGGATGAGCAGTTCTTC
TRBD2	TRBJ2-7	TRBV2	many	CASTLAGGRYEQYF	TGTGCCAGCACCTTAGCGGGAGGGAGGTACGAGCAGTACTTC
.	TRBJ1-2	TRBV24-1	.	CATSDFKDSGYTF	TGTGCCACCAGTGATTTCAAGGACAGTGGCTACACCTTC
.	TRBJ2-3	TRBV3-1	many	CASSQDSGWEARTDTQYF	TGTGCCAGCAGCCAAGATTCTGGGTGGGAGGCCCGCACAGATACGCAGTATTTT
.	TRBJ1-3	TRBV3-1	many	CASSLEPRHGNTIYF	TGTGCCAGCAGTCTCGAGCCCAGGCATGGAAACACCATATATTTT
.	TRBJ2-5	TRBV11-2	many	CASSLGVSDGLGETQYF	TGTGCCAGCAGCTTAGGGGTCTCGGACGGCCTCGGAGAGACCCAGTACTTC
.	TRBJ2-1	TRBV28	many	CASSGGLYYNEQFF	TGTGCCAGCAGTGGCGGACTCTACTACAATGAGCAGTTCTTC
.	TRBJ2-4	TRBV12-3/TRBV12-4	.	CASSPRRAKNIQYF	TGTGCCAGCAGCCCCCGGAGGGCCAAAAACATTCAGTACTTC
.	TRBJ2-7	TRBV27	few	CASSSPSGYEQYF	TGTGCCAGCAGTTCCCCATCGGGCTACGAGCAGTACTTC
.	TRBJ2-1	TRBV6-1	.	CASRGHPSNEQFF	TGTGCCAGCCGGGGACACCCAAGCAATGAGCAGTTCTTC
TRBD1	TRBJ2-7	TRBV7-9	many	CASSLAWGTGDYEQYF	TGTGCCAGCAGCTTAGCCTGGGGGACAGGCGATTACGAGCAGTACTTC
.	TRBJ1-5	TRBV2	many	CASSGVRDQPQHF	TGTGCCAGCAGTGGGGTCAGGGATCAGCCCCAGCATTTT
TRBD1	TRBJ1-5	TRBV19	.	CASSGQGGQPQHF	TGTGCCAGTAGCGGACAGGGAGGTCAGCCCCAGCATTTT
TRBD1	TRBJ2-1	TRBV4-1	.	CASSQEGTGWNEQFF	TGCGCCAGCAGCCAAGAAGGGACAGGGTGGAATGAGCAGTTCTTC
TRBD1	TRBJ2-7	TRBV20-1	.	CSAAGTGMTPSYEQYF	TGCAGTGCTGCCGGGACAGGGATGACTCCAAGCTACGAGCAGTACTTC
.	TRBJ2-7	TRBV6-2/TRBV6-3	.	CASSYQGFYEQYF	TGTGCCAGCAGTTACCAGGGATTCTACGAGCAGTACTTC
.	TRBJ1-2	TRBV2	many	CASSPGGGQGGYTF	TGTGCCAGCAGCCCGGGGGGAGGACAAGGTGGCTACACCTTC
.	TRBJ1-2	TRBV19	many	CASTLTTNYGYTF	TGTGCCAGTACTTTGACAACTAACTATGGCTACACCTTC
.	TRBJ1-3	TRBV9	.	CASSARPDTNSGNTIYF	TGTGCCAGCAGCGCCCGCCCCGACACCAACTCTGGAAACACCATATATTTT
.	TRBJ1-4	TRBV28	.	CASSLEGGNEKLFF	TGTGCCAGCAGTTTAGAGGGCGGGAATGAAAAACTGTTTTTT
TRBD2	TRBJ2-7	TRBV7-3	few	CASSYRLAGGPGSYEQYF	TGTGCCAGCAGCTACAGACTAGCGGGAGGGCCCGGATCCTACGAGCAGTACTTC
.	TRBJ2-3	TRBV29-1	.	CSVDSGDTQYF	TGCAGCGTTGACAGCGGGGATACGCAGTATTTT
.	TRBJ2-1	TRBV27	many	CASSTPGTRNYNEQFF	TGTGCCAGCAGCACTCCCGGGACCCGAAACTACAATGAGCAGTTCTTC
TRBD2	TRBJ2-3	TRBV9	.	CASSPRLAHGDTQYF	TGTGCCAGCAGCCCCAGACTAGCACACGGGGATACGCAGTATTTT
TRBD1	TRBJ1-1	TRBV6-1	many	CASSPTRTGGGTEAFF	TGTGCCAGCAGTCCTACTCGGACAGGGGGCGGAACTGAAGCTTTCTTT
.	TRBJ2-2	TRBV7-6	few	CASSWTAEPNTGELFF	TGTGCCAGTAGCTGGACAGCGGAACCGAACACCGGGGAGCTGTTTTTT
TRBD1	TRBJ2-3	TRBV2	many	CAHRDRRQQATDTQYF	TGTGCACACCGGGACAGGCGGCAACAAGCCACAGATACGCAGTATTTT
TRBD2	TRBJ2-5	TRBV10-2	many	CASIPNTSGRAQAIETQYF	TGCGCCAGCATCCCGAACACTAGCGGGAGGGCCCAGGCGATAGAGACCCAGTACTTC
.	TRBJ1-5	TRBV5-6	many	CASSSGVSNQPQHF	TGTGCCAGCAGCTCCGGGGTAAGCAATCAGCCCCAGCATTTT
.	TRBJ1-1	TRBV27	many	CASSSAVGVEAFF	TGTGCCAGCAGTTCAGCGGTCGGGGTTGAAGCTTTCTTT
.	TRBJ2-1	TRBV11-3	.	CASSLAWDKLWNEQFF	TGTGCCAGCAGCTTAGCGTGGGACAAGCTTTGGAATGAGCAGTTCTTC
TRBD2	TRBJ2-3	TRBV20-1	.	CSAGGLAGLTDTQYF	TGCAGTGCCGGGGGACTAGCGGGATTGACAGATACGCAGTATTTT
TRBD2	TRBJ2-1	TRBV19	many	CASSPRGLAHNEQFF	TGTGCCAGTAGCCCCAGGGGACTAGCCCACAATGAGCAGTTCTTC
TRBD1	TRBJ2-7	TRBV28	many	CASSLTGMGNEQYF	TGTGCCAGCAGTTTGACAGGGATGGGCAACGAGCAGTACTTC
TRBD1	TRBJ2-3	TRBV7-2	many	CASSSGTATTPPFHTQYF	TGTGCCAGCAGCAGTGGGACAGCCACTACTCCTCCGTTTCATACGCAGTATTTT
.	TRBJ2-7	TRBV7-9	many	CASSLLEGYEQYF	TGTGCCAGCAGCTTATTGGAGGGTTACGAGCAGTACTTC
TRBD1	TRBJ2-7	TRBV20-1	.	CSAPRDSTYEQYF	TGCAGTGCTCCCCGGGACAGTACCTACGAGCAGTACTTC
.	TRBJ1-3	TRBV2	many	CASSEVRGGNTIYF	TGTGCCAGCAGTGAAGTGCGAGGTGGAAACACCATATATTTT
TRBD1	TRBJ2-1	TRBV29-1	few	CSVETGVWANEQFF	TGCAGCGTTGAAACAGGGGTCTGGGCTAATGAGCAGTTCTTC
.	TRBJ2-7	TRBV19	few	CASRAWDFSSYEQYF	TGTGCCAGTAGGGCCTGGGACTTTTCTTCCTACGAGCAGTACTTC
TRBD1	TRBJ1-2	TRBV28	.	CASSLVEGGADGYTF	TGTGCCAGCAGTTTGGTCGAAGGGGGCGCGGATGGCTACACCTTC
.	TRBJ1-1	TRBV10-2	.	CASSGTGYTEAFF	TGCGCCAGCAGCGGGACCGGTTACACTGAAGCTTTCTTT
.	TRBJ2-1	TRBV14	many	CASSRTLPGPGNEQFF	TGTGCCAGCAGCCGAACCCTTCCGGGACCGGGAAATGAGCAGTTCTTC
TRBD1	TRBJ1-1	TRBV10-3	.	CAISEARDSATEAFF	TGTGCCATCAGTGAGGCCAGGGACAGTGCAACTGAAGCTTTCTTT
TRBD2	TRBJ2-5	TRBV11-2	.	CASSLKGGRGETQYF	TGTGCCAGCAGCTTAAAGGGCGGGAGAGGGGAGACCCAGTACTTC
.	TRBJ2-3	TRBV6-1	.	CASRELTYGLPTYTDTQYF	TGTGCCAGCAGGGAGTTAACATATGGACTACCCACCTACACAGATACGCAGTATTTT
.	TRBJ2-7	TRBV12-3/TRBV12-4	many	CASSLGLASYEQYF	TGTGCCAGCAGTTTAGGGTTAGCCTCCTACGAGCAGTACTTC
.	TRBJ2-7	TRBV5-1	many	CASSGRGMVGYEQYF	TGCGCCAGCAGCGGTCGGGGGATGGTAGGGTACGAGCAGTACTTC
.	TRBJ1-1	TRBV3-1	many	CASSQVGANTEAFF	TGTGCCAGCAGCCAAGTGGGAGCTAACACTGAAGCTTTCTTT
TRBD2	TRBJ2-4	TRBV5-8	.	CASSFFTSGENIQYF	TGTGCCAGCAGCTTTTTTACTAGCGGGGAAAACATTCAGTACTTC
.	TRBJ1-1	TRBV30	few	CAWTRDIEAFF	TGTGCCTGGACGCGGGACATTGAAGCTTTCTTT
.	TRBJ2-3	TRBV3-1	.	CASSSRGGEDTQYF	TGTGCCAGCAGCTCCAGAGGTGGAGAGGATACGCAGTATTTT
TRBD1	TRBJ2-2	TRBV2	many	CASSDAETGPNTGELFF	TGTGCCAGCAGTGATGCTGAGACAGGGCCCAACACCGGGGAGCTGTTTTTT
TRBD2	TRBJ2-1	TRBV19	.	CASSFSGRFNEQFF	TGTGCCAGTAGCTTTAGCGGGAGATTTAATGAGCAGTTCTTC